This TCR beta chain was profiled in a study of blood T cells in healthy people across ages. This clonotype was detected a few times. Samples each had at least 5.5 micrograms of total RNA extracted. V was clipped by 7 bases and J by 2 bases; unmatched bases: 7. Germline CDR1 reads MDHEN; CDR2 reads SYDVKM. The length of the CDR3 is 15 residues. Together with a sample-barcoded 5' primer, a J-beta primer mix was included in a second PCR lasting roughly 6 to 12 cycles. TCRdb independently ran MiXCR on the 5' RACE reads; one entry per CDR3 protein. The sample has over 550,000 distinct CDR3 sequences; approximately 30% are singletons.

The rearrangement links TRBV28 to TRBJ2-1, with 8 bases that match TRBD1. What was sequenced was blood. The source of this sequence is a woman of 80 years or more in good health. DNA for the CDR3: TGTGCCAGCACCAACCAGGGGGCTGCCTACAATGAGCAGTTCTTC. It is translated as CASTNQGAAYNEQFF.